This TCR beta chain was recovered during a study of graft-versus-host responses after intestinal transplantation. Researchers processed graft tissue to release intraepithelial and lamina propria lymphocytes. Germline V gene data show CDR1 as MNHEY and CDR2 as SVGAGI. This CDR3 contains 15 residues. The V end was cut by 0 bases, the J end by 0 bases, with 6 bases between. Sequencing used immunoSEQ multiplex PCR; TCRdb keeps in-frame clones, though not all of them. The sample shows around 15,000 clones, about 74% of them seen only once. The clonotype comes from a human patient who received an intestinal transplant, so some T cells may come from the graft donor. The sample in question was ileum tissue, obtained 14 days after transplant. The chain joins TRBV6-5 to TRBJ1-3; no clear D gene. The DNA of the CDR3 is TGTGCCAGCAGTTACTCGCCCAGCTCTGGAAACACCATATATTTT. This sequence encodes CASSYSPSSGNTIYF.